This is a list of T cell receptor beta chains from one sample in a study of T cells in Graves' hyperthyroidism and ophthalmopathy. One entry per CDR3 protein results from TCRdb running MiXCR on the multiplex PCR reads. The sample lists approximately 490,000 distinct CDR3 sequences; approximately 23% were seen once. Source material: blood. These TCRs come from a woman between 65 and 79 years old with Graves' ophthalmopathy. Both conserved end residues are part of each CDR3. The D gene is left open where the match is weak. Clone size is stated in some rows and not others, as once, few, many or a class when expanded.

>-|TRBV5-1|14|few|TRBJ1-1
CASSSSGQNTEAFF
TGCGCCAGCAGCTCGTCGGGACAGAACACTGAAGCTTTCTTT
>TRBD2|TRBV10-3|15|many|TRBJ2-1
CAISDGLAGEVEQFF
TGTGCCATCAGTGACGGCCTAGCGGGAGAGGTTGAGCAGTTCTTC
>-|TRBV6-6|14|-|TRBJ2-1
CASSYAQGGNEQFF
TGTGCCAGCAGTTACGCACAGGGGGGGAATGAGCAGTTCTTC
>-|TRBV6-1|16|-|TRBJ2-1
CASSYEGPPVTDEQFF
TGTGCCAGCAGTTACGAGGGCCCACCGGTCACCGATGAGCAGTTCTTC
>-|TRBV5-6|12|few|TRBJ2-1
CASSLRFSEQFF
TGTGCCAGCAGCTTGCGGTTTAGTGAGCAGTTCTTC
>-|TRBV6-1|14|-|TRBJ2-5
CASTLTFVQETQYF
TGTGCCAGCACCCTCACCTTCGTCCAAGAGACCCAGTACTTC
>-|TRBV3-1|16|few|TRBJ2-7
CASSQARVEQGYEQYF
TGTGCCAGCAGCCAAGCTAGGGTGGAACAGGGCTACGAGCAGTACTTC
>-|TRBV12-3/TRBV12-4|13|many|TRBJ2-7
CASSFPASYEQYF
TGTGCCAGCAGTTTTCCCGCGTCCTACGAGCAGTACTTC
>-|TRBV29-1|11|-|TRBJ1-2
CSVGGTDGYTF
TGCAGCGTCGGAGGGACTGATGGCTACACCTTC
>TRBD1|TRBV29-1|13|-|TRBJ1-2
CSVEEGTDYGYTF
TGCAGCGTTGAAGAAGGGACAGACTATGGCTACACCTTC
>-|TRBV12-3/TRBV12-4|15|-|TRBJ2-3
CASSFETESTDTQYF
TGTGCCAGCAGTTTTGAAACGGAGAGCACAGATACGCAGTATTTT
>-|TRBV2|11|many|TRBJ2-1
CASTAYNEQFF
TGTGCCAGCACCGCCTACAATGAGCAGTTCTTC
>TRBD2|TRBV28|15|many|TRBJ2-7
CASRAGGLDSYEQYF
TGTGCCAGCAGGGCTGGGGGACTAGACTCTTACGAGCAGTACTTC
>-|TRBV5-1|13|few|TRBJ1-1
CASSLYWNTEAFF
TGCGCCAGCAGCCTGTACTGGAACACTGAAGCTTTCTTT
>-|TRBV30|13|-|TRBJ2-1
CASSRGGSREQFF
TGTGCCTCCAGTAGGGGCGGCAGCCGTGAGCAGTTCTTC
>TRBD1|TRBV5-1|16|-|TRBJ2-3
CASRQRQGAMTDTQYF
TGCGCCAGCAGACAGCGACAGGGGGCGATGACAGATACGCAGTATTTT
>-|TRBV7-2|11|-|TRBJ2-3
CASGLTDTQYF
TGTGCCTCGGGACTCACAGATACGCAGTATTTT
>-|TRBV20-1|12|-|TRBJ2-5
CSASGSQETQYF
TGCAGTGCTAGCGGGAGCCAAGAGACCCAGTACTTC
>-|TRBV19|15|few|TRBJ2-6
CASSMDTSGANVLTF
TGTGCCAGTAGTATGGACACCTCTGGGGCCAACGTCCTGACTTTC
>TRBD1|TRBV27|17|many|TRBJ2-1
CASSPAGGRGFYNEQFF
TGTGCCAGCAGTCCCGCCGGAGGCAGGGGGTTTTACAATGAGCAGTTCTTC
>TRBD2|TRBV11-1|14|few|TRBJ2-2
CASSLLAGPGELFF
TGTGCCAGCAGCTTGTTAGCGGGCCCCGGGGAGCTGTTTTTT
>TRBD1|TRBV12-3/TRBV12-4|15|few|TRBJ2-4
CASSLRDRSKNIQYF
TGTGCCAGCAGCCTCCGGGACAGGTCCAAAAACATTCAGTACTTC
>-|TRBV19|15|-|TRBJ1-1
CASSIWQEGNTEAFF
TGTGCCAGTAGTATCTGGCAGGAAGGGAACACTGAAGCTTTCTTT
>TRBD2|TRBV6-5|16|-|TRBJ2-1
CASSYSTSGRSNEQFF
TGTGCCAGCAGTTACTCCACTAGCGGGAGAAGCAATGAGCAGTTCTTC